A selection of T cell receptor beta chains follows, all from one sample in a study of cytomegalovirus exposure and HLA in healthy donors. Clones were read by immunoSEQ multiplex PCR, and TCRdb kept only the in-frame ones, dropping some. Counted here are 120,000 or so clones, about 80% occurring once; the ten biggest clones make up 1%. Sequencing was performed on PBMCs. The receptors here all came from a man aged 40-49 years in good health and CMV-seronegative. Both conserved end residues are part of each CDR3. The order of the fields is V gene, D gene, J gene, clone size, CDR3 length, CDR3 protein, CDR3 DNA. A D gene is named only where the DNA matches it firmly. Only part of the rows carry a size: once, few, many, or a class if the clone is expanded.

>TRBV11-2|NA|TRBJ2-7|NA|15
CASSSLARIPYEQYF
TGTGCCAGCAGCTCCCTAGCGCGTATACCCTACGAGCAGTACTTC
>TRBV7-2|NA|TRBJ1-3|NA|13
CASSPGGGDTIYF
TGTGCCAGCAGCCCCGGGGGGGGCGACACCATATATTTT
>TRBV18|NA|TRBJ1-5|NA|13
CASSPGVNQPQHF
TGTGCCAGCTCACCAGGAGTAAATCAGCCCCAGCATTTT
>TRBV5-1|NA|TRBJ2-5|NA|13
CASSFGSQETQYF
TGCGCCAGCAGCTTCGGGTCCCAAGAGACCCAGTACTTC
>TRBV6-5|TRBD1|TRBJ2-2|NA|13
CASRDRGAGELFF
TGTGCCAGCAGAGACAGGGGGGCCGGGGAGCTGTTTTTT
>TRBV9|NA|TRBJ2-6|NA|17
CASSPSFLPSGANVLTF
TGTGCCAGCAGCCCATCCTTCCTACCCTCTGGGGCCAACGTCCTGACTTTC
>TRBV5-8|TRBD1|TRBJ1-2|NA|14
CASSLGTGRYGYTF
TGTGCCAGCAGCCTCGGGACAGGCCGATATGGCTACACCTTC
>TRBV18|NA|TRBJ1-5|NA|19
CASSPSPSRRGYSNQPQHF
TGTGCCAGCTCACCCAGCCCCAGCCGCAGGGGCTATAGCAATCAGCCCCAGCATTTT
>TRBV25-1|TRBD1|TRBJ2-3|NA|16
CASSVSGTGGPDTQYF
TGTGCCAGCAGTGTCTCCGGGACAGGGGGCCCAGATACGCAGTATTTT
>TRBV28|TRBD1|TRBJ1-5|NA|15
CASSFGTGHNQPQHF
TGTGCCAGCAGTTTTGGGACAGGGCACAATCAGCCCCAGCATTTT
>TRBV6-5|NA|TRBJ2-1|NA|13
CASSLDSYNEQFF
TGTGCCAGCAGCCTCGACTCATACAATGAGCAGTTCTTC
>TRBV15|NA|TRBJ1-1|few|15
CATSRGAGYDTEAFF
TGTGCCACCAGCAGAGGAGCGGGATATGACACTGAAGCTTTCTTT
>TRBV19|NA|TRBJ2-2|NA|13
CAIANRVPGELFF
TGTGCCATCGCCAACAGGGTCCCCGGGGAGCTGTTTTTT
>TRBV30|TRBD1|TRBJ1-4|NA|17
CAWSPRTGGGTNEKLFF
TGTGCCTGGAGTCCCAGGACAGGGGGCGGAACTAATGAAAAACTGTTTTTT
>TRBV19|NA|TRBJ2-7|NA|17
CASSIYPPVEGSYEQYF
TGTGCCAGTAGTATATACCCCCCTGTGGAGGGCTCCTACGAGCAGTACTTC
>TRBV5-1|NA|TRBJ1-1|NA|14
CASSQEDMNTEAFF
TGCGCCAGCAGCCAAGAAGACATGAACACTGAAGCTTTCTTT
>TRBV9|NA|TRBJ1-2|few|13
CASSVGSRYGYTF
TGTGCCAGCAGCGTAGGCTCGAGGTATGGCTACACCTTC
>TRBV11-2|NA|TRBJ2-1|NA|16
CASSPLVQGRGNEQFF
TGTGCCAGCAGCCCCCTCGTTCAGGGCAGGGGCAATGAGCAGTTCTTC
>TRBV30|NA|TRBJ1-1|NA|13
CAWRGYIGAEAFF
TGTGCCTGGCGGGGGTATATAGGCGCTGAAGCTTTCTTT
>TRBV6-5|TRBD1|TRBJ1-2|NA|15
CATEWGSTGTRGYTF
TGTGCCACCGAGTGGGGATCGACAGGGACGCGTGGCTACACCTTC
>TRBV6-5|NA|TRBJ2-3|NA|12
CASSRGTDTQYF
TGTGCCAGCAGCCGCGGGACAGATACGCAGTATTTT
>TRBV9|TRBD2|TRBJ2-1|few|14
CASSVGGTSFEQFF
TGTGCCAGCAGCGTAGGCGGGACTAGCTTTGAGCAGTTCTTC
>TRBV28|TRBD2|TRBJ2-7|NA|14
CASSPSGTSYEQYF
TGTGCCAGCAGTCCTAGCGGCACCTCCTACGAGCAGTACTTC
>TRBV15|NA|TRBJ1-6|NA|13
CATSRLNNSPLHF
TGTGCCACCAGCAGACTAAATAATTCACCCCTCCACTTT
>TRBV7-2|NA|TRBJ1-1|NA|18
CASSLALGFYRENTEAFF
TGTGCCAGCAGCTTAGCATTAGGTTTTTACAGGGAGAACACTGAAGCTTTCTTT
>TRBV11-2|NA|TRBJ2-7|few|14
CASSLEGALNEQYF
TGTGCCAGCAGCTTAGAGGGGGCGCTGAACGAGCAGTACTTC
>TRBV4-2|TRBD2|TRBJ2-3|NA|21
CASSQPGLAGARRGHTDTQYF
TGTGCCAGCAGCCAACCTGGACTAGCGGGGGCCCGACGAGGGCACACAGATACGCAGTATTTT
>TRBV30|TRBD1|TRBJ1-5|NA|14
CAWSDRGGNQPQHF
TGTGCCTGGAGTGACAGGGGAGGCAATCAGCCCCAGCATTTT
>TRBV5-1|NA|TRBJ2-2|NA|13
CASSFGEVGELFF
TGCGCCAGCAGCTTCGGGGAGGTCGGGGAGCTGTTTTTT
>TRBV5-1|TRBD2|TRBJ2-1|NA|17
CASSLEAAGGAYNEQFF
TGCGCCAGCAGCTTGGAGGCAGCGGGAGGGGCTTACAATGAGCAGTTCTTC
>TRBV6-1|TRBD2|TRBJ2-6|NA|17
CASSGEREVSGANVLTF
TGTGCCAGCAGTGGGGAGCGGGAGGTTTCAGGGGCCAACGTCCTGACTTTC
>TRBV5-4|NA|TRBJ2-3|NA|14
CASSLGTATDTQYF
TGTGCCAGCAGCTTAGGGACTGCCACAGATACGCAGTATTTT
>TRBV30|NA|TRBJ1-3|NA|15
CAWSLQRSSGNTIYF
TGTGCCTGGAGTTTACAGCGGAGCTCTGGAAACACCATATATTTT
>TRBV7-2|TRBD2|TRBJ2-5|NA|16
CASRDPSGRPWETQYF
TGTGCCAGCAGAGACCCTAGCGGGAGGCCGTGGGAGACCCAGTACTTC
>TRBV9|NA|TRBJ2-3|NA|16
CASSAGDGPSADTQYF
TGTGCCAGCAGCGCAGGGGACGGGCCCAGCGCAGATACGCAGTATTTT
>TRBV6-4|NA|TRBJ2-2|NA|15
CASSVEGTNTGELFF
TGTGCCAGCAGTGTGGAGGGAACGAACACCGGGGAGCTGTTTTTT
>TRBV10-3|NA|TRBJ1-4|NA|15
CAIRDSIATNEKLFF
TGTGCCATCAGGGACAGCATTGCAACTAATGAAAAACTGTTTTTT
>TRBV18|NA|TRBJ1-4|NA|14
CASSPGVQGEKLFF
TGTGCCAGCTCACCTGGGGTCCAGGGCGAAAAACTGTTTTTT
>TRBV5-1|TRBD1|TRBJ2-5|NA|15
CASRFPGQLQETQYF
TGCGCCAGCAGATTCCCGGGACAGCTACAAGAGACCCAGTACTTC
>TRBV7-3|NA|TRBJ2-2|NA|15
CASSPQGGGTGELFF
TGTGCCAGCAGTCCCCAAGGGGGGGGCACCGGGGAGCTGTTTTTT
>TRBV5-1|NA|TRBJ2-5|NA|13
CASNETVQETQYF
TGCGCCAGCAACGAGACAGTACAAGAGACCCAGTACTTC
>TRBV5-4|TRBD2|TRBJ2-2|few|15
CASSSGTSRTGELFF
TGTGCCAGCAGCTCCGGGACTAGCAGGACCGGGGAGCTGTTTTTT
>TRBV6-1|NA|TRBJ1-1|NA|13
CASGELMNTEAFF
TGTGCCAGCGGAGAGTTAATGAACACTGAAGCTTTCTTT
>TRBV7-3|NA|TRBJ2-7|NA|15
CASSLIAVASYEQYF
TGTGCCAGCAGCTTAATAGCGGTCGCAAGCTACGAGCAGTACTTC
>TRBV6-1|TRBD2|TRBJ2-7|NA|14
CASSEGTSGYEQYF
TGTGCCAGCAGTGAAGGGACTAGTGGCTACGAGCAGTACTTC